Listed here are 2 T cell receptor beta chains from one sample, sequenced in a study of cytomegalovirus exposure and HLA in healthy donors. The PCR used 60 Vbeta and 13 Jbeta primers. The method was immunoSEQ multiplex PCR; TCRdb's version includes in-frame clones alone and lacks a portion of them. Here the sample spans more than 150,000 clones, about 80% being singletons. Sample: PBMCs. The receptor source for this set is a boy between 10 and 17 years old in good health and CMV-seronegative.

This clone was seen just once. This sequence joins TRBV30 and TRBJ1-2; D is uncertain. CDR3 length equals 13 residues. V lost 0 bases and J lost 7, with 12 bases in between. Germline V gene data show CDR1 as GTSNPN and CDR2 as SVGIG (reference sequence). The CDR3 bases are TGTGCCTGGAGTGTGGGAGGGTTAACTGGCTACACCTTC. Protein product: CAWSVGGLTGYTF.

The rearrangement joins TRBV30 to TRBJ1-1, with 10 positions matching TRBD1. V was clipped by 5 bases and J by 0 bases; unmatched bases: 3. Per germline, CDR1 GTSNPN and CDR2 SVGIG (reference sequence). This CDR3 spans 14 amino acids. CDR3 protein: CAWDRGRVNTEAFF. CDR3 DNA: TGTGCCTGGGACAGGGGGCGCGTGAACACTGAAGCTTTCTTT.